Listed below are T cell receptor beta chains from one sample, sequenced in a study of control samples from healthy donors and cancer patients. The repertoire was sequenced with immunoSEQ multiplex PCR; TCRdb's copy has only in-frame clones and lacks some. The sample lists about 140,000 clones, around 90% occurring once. The sequenced sample was blood. Receptors were obtained from a man younger than 35 in good health. CDR3s include the opening cysteine and the closing phenylalanine or tryptophan. Each record gives: clone size, J gene, V gene, D gene, CDR3 DNA, CDR3 protein. D genes are given only for firm matches. Clone size, where shown, is once, few, many, or a class for clones that have expanded.

>NA|TRBJ2-4|TRBV6-5|NA
TGTGCCAGCAGTTACGACCATGGAGCCAAAAACATTCAGTACTTC
CASSYDHGAKNIQYF
>NA|TRBJ2-2|TRBV12-5|TRBD2
TGTGCTAGTGGACTACGGGGGGGCAACACCGGGGAGCTGTTTTTT
CASGLRGGNTGELFF
>NA|TRBJ2-2|TRBV4-1|NA
TGCGCCAGCAGCCAAGCCGCCGGACCGAACACCGGGGAGCTGTTTTTT
CASSQAAGPNTGELFF
>NA|TRBJ2-2|TRBV27|TRBD1
TGTGCCAGCAGTCGCTCGGCACACAGGGGTGGTTTCACCGGGGAGCTGTTTTTT
CASSRSAHRGGFTGELFF
>NA|TRBJ2-3|TRBV7-9|NA
TGTGCCAGCAGCTCCCCTAACGCGCAGGATACGCAGTATTTT
CASSSPNAQDTQYF
>NA|TRBJ1-6|TRBV6-1|NA
TGTGCCAGCAGTGAGACAGGAACTAATTCACCCCTCCACTTT
CASSETGTNSPLHF
>NA|TRBJ1-2|TRBV4-3|NA
TGCGCCAGCAGCCCGACAGATTCTAACTATGGCTACACCTTC
CASSPTDSNYGYTF
>NA|TRBJ1-5|TRBV27|NA
TGTGCCAGCAGTCCGGGGCTTAGCAATCAGCCCCAGCATTTT
CASSPGLSNQPQHF
>NA|TRBJ2-5|TRBV6-5|TRBD1
TGTGCCAGCAGCCGCAGGGGGCAGGGTGAGACCCAGTACTTC
CASSRRGQGETQYF
>once|TRBJ1-5|TRBV15|NA
TGTGCCACCAGCAGAGACGGAGGGATCGATCAGCCCCAGCATTTT
CATSRDGGIDQPQHF
>NA|TRBJ2-1|TRBV7-2|TRBD2
TGTGCCAGCAGCTGGGCGGGACTAGCGGAGTACAATGAGCAGTTCTTC
CASSWAGLAEYNEQFF
>NA|TRBJ2-3|TRBV9|NA
TGTGCCAGCAGCGTAATAACCCAAACAGATACGCAGTATTTT
CASSVITQTDTQYF
>NA|TRBJ2-7|TRBV5-1|TRBD1
TGCGCCAGCAGCATAGCCCCCGGGACAGGGGTTCCCTACGAGCAGTACTTC
CASSIAPGTGVPYEQYF
>NA|TRBJ1-2|TRBV19|NA
TGTGCCAGTAGTATTGACTCGAGGATACCTAACTATGGCTACACCTTC
CASSIDSRIPNYGYTF
>NA|TRBJ1-1|TRBV18|NA
TGTGCCAGCTCACCCGGAAACACTGAAGCTTTCTTT
CASSPGNTEAFF
>NA|TRBJ1-1|TRBV9|TRBD1
TGTGCCAGCAGCGTAGTAGGACAGGGTTTCCCTGAAGCTTTCTTT
CASSVVGQGFPEAFF
>NA|TRBJ2-2|TRBV7-9|TRBD1
TGTGCCAGCAGCTTTACGACCTTACCGGACAGGGGGCGCACCGGGGAGCTGTTTTTT
CASSFTTLPDRGRTGELFF
>NA|TRBJ2-1|TRBV19|NA
TGTGCCACCCGTCCAGTGGGGGGATCTAGTGAGCAGTTCTTC
CATRPVGGSSEQFF
>NA|TRBJ1-1|TRBV7-9|NA
TGTGCCAGCAGCCTGACCGGGTACATGAACACTGAAGCTTTCTTT
CASSLTGYMNTEAFF
>NA|TRBJ2-5|TRBV7-7|NA
TGTGCCAGCAGCCCGGGACAAGGTTTTCGCGTGGGGGTTCTACGAGAGACCCAGTACTTC
CASSPGQGFRVGVLRETQYF
>NA|TRBJ2-5|TRBV5-1|TRBD1
TGCGCCAGCAGACCCAGACAGGGCCAAGAGACCCAGTACTTC
CASRPRQGQETQYF
>NA|TRBJ2-5|TRBV28|NA
TGTGCCAGCAGTTTGCCGAGACAGCAAGAGACCCAGTACTTC
CASSLPRQQETQYF
>NA|TRBJ1-1|TRBV11-2|TRBD1
TGTGCCAGCAGCTTAGAGTGGTGGACAGGAAGGGGCGACACTGAAGCTTTCTTT
CASSLEWWTGRGDTEAFF
>NA|TRBJ2-7|TRBV25-1|NA
TGTGCCAGCAGTGAATATCGGGGGAGCTACGAGCAGTACTTC
CASSEYRGSYEQYF
>NA|TRBJ1-5|TRBV12-5|TRBD1
TGTGCTAGTGGTTTGGACAGGGGTGGACAGCCCCAGCATTTT
CASGLDRGGQPQHF
>NA|TRBJ2-2|TRBV7-9|TRBD1
TGTGCCAGCAGCTTAGCTGTCGGGACAGGGAGTCTAACCGGGGAGCTGTTTTTT
CASSLAVGTGSLTGELFF
>NA|TRBJ1-2|TRBV4-1|TRBD1
TGCGCCAGCAGCCAAGATCAGGGGGGACTACGTGGCTACACCTTC
CASSQDQGGLRGYTF
>NA|TRBJ1-2|TRBV6-2/TRBV6-3|NA
TGTGCCAGCAGTCGTGCAGGGTCCCCCGATGGCTACACCTTC
CASSRAGSPDGYTF
>once|TRBJ2-5|TRBV7-2|NA
TGTGCCAGCAGCCCAGATCCGAGAGGGCGCCAAGAGACCCAGTACTTC
CASSPDPRGRQETQYF
>NA|TRBJ1-2|TRBV7-2|TRBD1
TGTGCCAGCAGCCCCTGGGACAGCCCCTATGGCTACACCTTC
CASSPWDSPYGYTF
>NA|TRBJ1-2|TRBV5-1|TRBD1
TGCGCCAGCAGCTGGCAGACAGGGGAGGAAGGCTACACCTTC
CASSWQTGEEGYTF
>NA|TRBJ1-2|TRBV6-5|NA
TGTGCCAGCAGTCCCTCGGCGGGCGGGTACTATGGCTACACCTTC
CASSPSAGGYYGYTF
>NA|TRBJ1-1|TRBV18|NA
TGTGCCAGCTCACCACCAGGGGTCATGAACACTGAAGCTTTCTTT
CASSPPGVMNTEAFF
>NA|TRBJ2-3|TRBV7-2|TRBD2
TGTGCCAGCAGCGTCAGACTAGCAACAGATACGCAGTATTTT
CASSVRLATDTQYF
>NA|TRBJ2-2|TRBV4-2|NA
TGTGCCAGCAGCCAAGACCCCGGGTCCTTGAGCGGGGAGCTGTTTTTT
CASSQDPGSLSGELFF